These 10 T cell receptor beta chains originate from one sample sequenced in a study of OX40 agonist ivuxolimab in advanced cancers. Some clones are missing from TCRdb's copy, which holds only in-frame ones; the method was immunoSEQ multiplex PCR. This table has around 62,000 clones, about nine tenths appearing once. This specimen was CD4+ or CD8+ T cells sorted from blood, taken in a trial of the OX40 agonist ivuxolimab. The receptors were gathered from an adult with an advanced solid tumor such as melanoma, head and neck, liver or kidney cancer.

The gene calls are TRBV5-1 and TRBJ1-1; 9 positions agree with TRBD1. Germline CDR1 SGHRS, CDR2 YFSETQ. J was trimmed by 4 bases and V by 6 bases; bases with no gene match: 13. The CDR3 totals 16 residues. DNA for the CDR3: TGCGCCAGCATCTCTAGTGGGGACAGGGTGGGCACTGAAGCTTTCTTT. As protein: CASISSGDRVGTEAFF.

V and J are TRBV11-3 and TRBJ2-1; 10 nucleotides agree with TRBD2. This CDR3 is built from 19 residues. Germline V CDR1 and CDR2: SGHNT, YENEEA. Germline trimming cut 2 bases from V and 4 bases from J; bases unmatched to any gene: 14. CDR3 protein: CASSLLLLAGEQDYNEQFF. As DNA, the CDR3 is TGTGCCAGCAGCTTACTATTGCTAGCGGGAGAGCAGGATTACAATGAGCAGTTCTTC.

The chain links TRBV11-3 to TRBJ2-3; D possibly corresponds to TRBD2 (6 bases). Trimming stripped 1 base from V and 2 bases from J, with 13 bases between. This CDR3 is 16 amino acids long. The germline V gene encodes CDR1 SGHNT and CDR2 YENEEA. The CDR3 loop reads CASSLGRREATDTQYF. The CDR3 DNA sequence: TGTGCCAGCAGCTTAGGGAGGCGGGAAGCCACAGATACGCAGTATTTT.

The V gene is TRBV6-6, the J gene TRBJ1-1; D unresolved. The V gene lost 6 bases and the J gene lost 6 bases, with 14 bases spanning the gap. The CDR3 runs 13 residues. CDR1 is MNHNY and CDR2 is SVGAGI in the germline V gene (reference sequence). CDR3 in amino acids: CASSRSLNAEAFF. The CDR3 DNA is TGTGCCAGCAGCCGTTCATTAAACGCTGAAGCTTTCTTT.

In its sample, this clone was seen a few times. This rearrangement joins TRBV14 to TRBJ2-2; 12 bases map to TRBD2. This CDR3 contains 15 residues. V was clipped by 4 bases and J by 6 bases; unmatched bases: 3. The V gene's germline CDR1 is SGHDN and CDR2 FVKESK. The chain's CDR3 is CASSLRLAGAGELFF. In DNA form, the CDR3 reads TGTGCCAGCAGCCTACGACTAGCGGGAGCCGGGGAGCTGTTTTTT.

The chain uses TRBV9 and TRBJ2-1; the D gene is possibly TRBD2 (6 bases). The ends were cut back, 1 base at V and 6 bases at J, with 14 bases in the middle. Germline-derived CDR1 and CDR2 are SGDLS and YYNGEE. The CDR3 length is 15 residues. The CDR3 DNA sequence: TGTGCCAGCAGCGTATGGGGTAGCGGAGCCAATGAGCAGTTCTTC. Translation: CASSVWGSGANEQFF.

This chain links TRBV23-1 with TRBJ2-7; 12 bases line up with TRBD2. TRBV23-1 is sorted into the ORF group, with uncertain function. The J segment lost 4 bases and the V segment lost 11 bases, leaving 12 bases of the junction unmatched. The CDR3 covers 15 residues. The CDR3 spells CAPRVGTSGWYEQYF. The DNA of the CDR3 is TGCGCCCCCAGGGTAGGGACTAGCGGGTGGTACGAGCAGTACTTC.

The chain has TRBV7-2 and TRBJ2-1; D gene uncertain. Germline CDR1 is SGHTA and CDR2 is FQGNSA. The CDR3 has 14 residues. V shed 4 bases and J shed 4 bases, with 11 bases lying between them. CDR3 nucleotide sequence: TGTGCCAGCAGCTCCGGGTCCTTATACAATGAGCAGTTCTTC. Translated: CASSSGSLYNEQFF. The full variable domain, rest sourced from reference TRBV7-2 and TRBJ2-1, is GAGVSQSPSNKVTEKGKDVELRCDPISGHTALYWYRQSLGQGLEFLIYFQGNSAPDKSGLPSDRFSAERTGGSVSTLTIQRTQQEDSAVYLCASSSGSLYNEQFFGPGTRLTVL.

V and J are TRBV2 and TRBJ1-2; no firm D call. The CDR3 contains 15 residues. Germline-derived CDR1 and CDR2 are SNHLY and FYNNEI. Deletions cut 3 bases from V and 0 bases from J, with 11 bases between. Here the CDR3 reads CASSEFRTSNYGYTF. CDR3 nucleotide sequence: TGTGCCAGCAGTGAGTTCCGGACCTCTAACTATGGCTACACCTTC.

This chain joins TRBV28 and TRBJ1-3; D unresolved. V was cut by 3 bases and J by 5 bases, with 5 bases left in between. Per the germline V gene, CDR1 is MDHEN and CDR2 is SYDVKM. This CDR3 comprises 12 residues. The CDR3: CASSLIRNTIYF. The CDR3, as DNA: TGTGCCAGCAGTTTGATAAGAAACACCATATATTTT. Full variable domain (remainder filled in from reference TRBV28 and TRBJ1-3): DVKVTQSSRYLVKRTGEKVFLECVQDMDHENMFWYRQDPGLGLRLIYFSYDVKMKEKGDIPEGYSVSREKKERFSLILESASTNQTSMYLCASSLIRNTIYFGEGSWLTVV.